These T cell receptor beta chains were read from a single sample in a study of blood T cell repertoires in COVID-19. Assay: immunoSEQ multiplex PCR; the TCRdb copy retains only in-frame clones and omits some. The data hold approximately 93,000 clones, with approximately 86% observed a single time. The sequenced sample consisted of peripheral blood. Receptors originate from a man aged 50 to 60 with COVID-19, enrolled during active disease. CDR3s include the opening cysteine and the closing phenylalanine or tryptophan. D genes are given only for firm matches. Clone size is not always given. Where it is, it says once, few, many or a class for expanded clones.

j_call v_call clone_size d_call cdr3_nt cdr3_aa
TRBJ1-1 TRBV27 - - TGTGCCAGCAGGTCCTCGGGGGATCCCTTCATGAACACTGAAGCTTTCTTT CASRSSGDPFMNTEAFF
TRBJ2-7 TRBV2 - TRBD1 TGTGCCAGCAGTGAGGCACAGGGGGGCGAGCAGTACTTC CASSEAQGGEQYF
TRBJ1-1 TRBV24-1 - - TGTGCCACCAGTGATCCACGGGACACTGAAGCTTTCTTT CATSDPRDTEAFF
TRBJ1-2 TRBV24-1 - TRBD1 TGTGCCACCAGTGAGGCCGGGACAGGGAACTATGGCTACACCTTC CATSEAGTGNYGYTF
TRBJ2-2 TRBV10-3 - TRBD2 TGTGCCATCAGTGAGCCGGCCGGGACTACCTTCACCGGGGAGCTGTTTTTT CAISEPAGTTFTGELFF
TRBJ2-1 TRBV7-3 - TRBD2 TGTGCCAGCAGCCTTAGCGGGGGGCACTACAATGAGCAGTTCTTC CASSLSGGHYNEQFF
TRBJ2-2 TRBV24-1 - TRBD2 TGTGCCACCAGTGATCCTGGGACTAGCGGGGGTTCCGGGGAGCTGTTTTTT CATSDPGTSGGSGELFF
TRBJ2-5 TRBV7-7 - TRBD2 TGTGCTAGCAACCCAGTCACTAGCGGGGGAGAGACCCAGTACTTC CASNPVTSGGETQYF
TRBJ2-7 TRBV21-1 - - TGTGCCAGCAGCAGGGGGACAGGGCCTTCTAGGCCCTGTGAGCAGTACTTC CASSRGTGPSRPCEQYF
TRBJ1-5 TRBV19 - TRBD1 TGTGCCAGCCAACCGGGACAGGGTTTTCAGCCCCAGCATTTT CASQPGQGFQPQHF
TRBJ1-6 TRBV19 once TRBD1 TGTGCCAGTAGTATTAGACAGGGTTCCTATAATTCACCCCTCCACTTT CASSIRQGSYNSPLHF
TRBJ1-2 TRBV2 - TRBD1 TGTGCCAGTGGGACAGGGAGCTATGGCTACACCTTC CASGTGSYGYTF
TRBJ2-3 TRBV24-1 - - TGTGCCACACAGGCGGGGGATACGCAGTATTTT CATQAGDTQYF
TRBJ1-1 TRBV5-1 - - TGCGCCAGCAGCTTGGACGGGGAGTACACTGAAGCTTTCTTT CASSLDGEYTEAFF
TRBJ1-3 TRBV10-2 - - TGCGCCAGCAGCCGGGGGTTGGATGGAAACACCATATATTTT CASSRGLDGNTIYF
TRBJ1-2 TRBV4-1 - TRBD1 TGCGCCAGCAGCCAACCCGGGGCAGGGGGCTTCTATGGCTACACCTTC CASSQPGAGGFYGYTF
TRBJ1-5 TRBV4-1 - TRBD1 TGCGCCAGCAGCCAAGGACAGGGTAAGAATCAGCCCCAGCATTTT CASSQGQGKNQPQHF
TRBJ1-4 TRBV18 - - TGTGCCAGCCGCCGCAGTGAAAAACTGTTTTTT CASRRSEKLFF
TRBJ1-2 TRBV2 - - TGTGCCAGCAGTGACCAGGGCCTCTATGGCTACACCTTC CASSDQGLYGYTF
TRBJ1-3 TRBV7-8 - - TGTGCCAGCAGCTTAGCGCCGGTTAGACAGTCTGGAAACACCATATATTTT CASSLAPVRQSGNTIYF
TRBJ2-7 TRBV6-2/TRBV6-3 - TRBD1 TGTGCCAGCAGCTCGGGACAGGGGGCTTACGAGCAGTACTTC CASSSGQGAYEQYF
TRBJ2-5 TRBV5-1 - TRBD2 TGCGCCAGCAGCTTTAGCGGGGCAAAAGAGACCCAGTACTTC CASSFSGAKETQYF
TRBJ2-1 TRBV7-3 once TRBD1 TGTGCCAGCAGCAACAGGGGTGAGCAGTTCTTC CASSNRGEQFF
TRBJ2-2 TRBV3-1/TRBV3-2 once - TGTGCCAGCAGCCTGACATGGCGGGACCTCGGCACCGGGGAGCTGTTTTTT CASSLTWRDLGTGELFF
TRBJ1-2 TRBV20-1 - - TGCAGTGCTTGGGGGGGGAGGTACACCTTC CSAWGGRYTF
TRBJ2-2 TRBV9 few - TGTGCCAGCAGCGTAGACAGGTCGGGCACCGGGGAGCTGTTTTTT CASSVDRSGTGELFF
TRBJ2-2 TRBV4-1 - - TGCGCCAGCAGCCAAGAGAGCCATATTCAGGGTATCAGTAACGGGGAGCTGTTTTTT CASSQESHIQGISNGELFF
TRBJ1-1 TRBV7-9 - - TGTGCCAGCAGCTTACTAGGGAACACTGAAGCTTTCTTT CASSLLGNTEAFF
TRBJ1-5 TRBV30 - - TGTGCCTGGAGTCTCCAAGAGGTGCCCTATAGCAATCAGCCCCAGCATTTT CAWSLQEVPYSNQPQHF
TRBJ1-1 TRBV19 once - TGTGCCAGTAGTATGTCAGGGAGGGACACTGAAGCTTTCTTT CASSMSGRDTEAFF
TRBJ2-7 TRBV19 - - TGTGCCAGTAGTATAGAGGGCCGTTCCTACGAGCAGTACTTC CASSIEGRSYEQYF
TRBJ1-5 TRBV28 - - TGTGCCAGCAGTTTAGCCAGGGTGGTCAATCAGCCCCAGCATTTT CASSLARVVNQPQHF
TRBJ1-4 TRBV4-1 - - TGCGCCAGCAGCCAAGATCAACGAGGGGAAAAACTGTTTTTT CASSQDQRGEKLFF
TRBJ2-3 TRBV7-2 - - TGTGCCAGCAGCTTACGGGGTAATACGCAGTATTTT CASSLRGNTQYF
TRBJ1-5 TRBV5-8 few - TGTGCCAGCAGCTTGACGAGGGCGTATCGTAGTAGCAATCAGCCCCAGCATTTT CASSLTRAYRSSNQPQHF
TRBJ1-2 TRBV2 - - TGTGCCAGCAGTGATGGGGGCAAGGGATATGGCTACACCTTC CASSDGGKGYGYTF
TRBJ2-7 TRBV6-1 - - TGTGCCAGCAGTCGGACTTTACGGTCCTACGAGCAGTACTTC CASSRTLRSYEQYF
TRBJ1-5 TRBV6-5 - TRBD1 TGTGCCAGCAGGACAGGGAGCAATCAGCCCCAGCATTTT CASRTGSNQPQHF
TRBJ1-3 TRBV20-1 once TRBD1 TGCAGTGCTAGTTACCCAGGGGGTTACGGAAACACCATATATTTT CSASYPGGYGNTIYF
TRBJ2-6 TRBV28 - TRBD2 TGTGCCAGCAGCCCTCGACTAGCCGTGGTCTCTGGGGCCAACGTCCTGACTTTC CASSPRLAVVSGANVLTF
TRBJ1-6 TRBV6-5 once TRBD1 TGTGCCAGCAGTTACGCATCCGGGACAGGGGGGGTACCCCTCCACTTT CASSYASGTGGVPLHF
TRBJ1-5 TRBV28 - TRBD1 TGTGCCAGCAGCCCACGACAGGGGTTCGCAAGCAATCAGCCCCAGCATTTT CASSPRQGFASNQPQHF
TRBJ1-3 TRBV5-4 - - TGTGCCAGCAGCTTGGCCCTGTACGCGGAGCGAGAAAACACCATATATTTT CASSLALYAERENTIYF
TRBJ1-1 TRBV11-1 - - TGTGCCAGCAGCTTACCCGGATGGGGGGGCGACACTGAAGCTTTCTTT CASSLPGWGGDTEAFF
TRBJ2-1 TRBV9 once TRBD2 TGTGCCAGCAGCGTACTGGAGCGGGGGAAATACAATGAGCAGTTCTTC CASSVLERGKYNEQFF
TRBJ2-2 TRBV7-2 - TRBD2 TGTGCCAGCAGCCGCCTCACGGGGGGGCTTACCGGGGAGCTGTTTTTT CASSRLTGGLTGELFF